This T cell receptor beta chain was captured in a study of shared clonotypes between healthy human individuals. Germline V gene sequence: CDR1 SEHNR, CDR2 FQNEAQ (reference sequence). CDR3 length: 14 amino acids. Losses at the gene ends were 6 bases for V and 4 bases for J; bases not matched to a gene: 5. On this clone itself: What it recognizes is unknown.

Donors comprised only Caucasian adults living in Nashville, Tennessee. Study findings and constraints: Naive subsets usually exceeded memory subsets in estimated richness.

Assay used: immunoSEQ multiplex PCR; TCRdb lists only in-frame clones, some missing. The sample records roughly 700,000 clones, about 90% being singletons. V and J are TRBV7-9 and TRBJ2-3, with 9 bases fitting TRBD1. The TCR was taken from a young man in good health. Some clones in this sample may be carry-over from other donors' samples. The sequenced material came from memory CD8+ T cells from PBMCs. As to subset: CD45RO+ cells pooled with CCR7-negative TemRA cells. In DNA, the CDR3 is TGTGCCAGCAGAGAGGACAGGGGTGCAGATACGCAGTATTTT. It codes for CASREDRGADTQYF. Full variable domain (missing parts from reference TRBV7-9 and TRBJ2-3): DTGVSQNPRHKITKRGQNVTFRCDPISEHNRLYWYRQTLGQGPEFLTYFQNEAQLEKSRLLSDRFSAERPKGSFSTLEIQRTEQGDSAMYLCASREDRGADTQYFGPGTRLTVL.